This T cell receptor beta chain was found in a study of T cells in Graves' hyperthyroidism and ophthalmopathy. Overall study findings and caveats: Ophthalmopathy was separated from stable hyperthyroidism by a 13 V-J model.

V was pared by 10 bases and J by 6 bases, with 16 bases between. Germline CDR1 reads LNHDA; CDR2 reads SQIVND (reference sequence). The CDR3 runs to 13 residues. It was RNA transcripts that yielded the amplified TCR beta CDR3 regions. A first-round RT-PCR of the TCR CDR3 used the HTBI primer set. TCRdb called the multiplex PCR reads again in MiXCR, with one record for every CDR3 protein. The table has approximately 400,000 distinct CDR3 sequences, 15% to 17% seen once; the top ten hold 7.5% to 8%. In regard to this clonotype: Antigen unknown.

The sequence was obtained from a woman between 18 and 29 years old with Graves' hyperthyroidism. The chain is built from TRBV19 and TRBJ1-5; TRBD1 might be the D (5 bases). What was sequenced was blood. The CDR3, as DNA: TGTGCCACCCGACAGTTTGGGAGTCAGCCCCAGCATTTT. It is translated as CATRQFGSQPQHF.